This TCR beta chain was captured in a study of Graves' ophthalmopathy and Graves' hyperthyroidism. This clonotype was detected many times. Its cognate antigen is unknown. CDR1 is SGHDN and CDR2 is FVKESK in the germline V gene. V was trimmed by 0 bases and J by 4 bases, leaving 10 bases between them. This CDR3 has 14 amino acids. Study observations and caveats: Classification of ophthalmopathy versus stable hyperthyroidism by a 13-signature model yielded around 90% sensitivity and about 81% specificity.

RNA transcripts were the source from which TCR beta CDR3 regions were amplified. A first-round RT-PCR used HTBI primers, followed by a second-round multiplex PCR. TCRdb re-analysed the multiplex PCR reads in MiXCR, keeping a single row per CDR3 protein. The sample carries a few hundred thousand distinct CDR3 sequences, about 17% recorded once. The specimen sequenced was peripheral blood. The chain has TRBV14 and TRBJ2-7; either TRBD1 or TRBD2 may fit D (5 bases each). The receptor comes from a woman younger than 35 with Graves' ophthalmopathy. The DNA for the CDR3 is TGTGCCAGCAGCCAAGATTTTGGGGGATACGAGCAGTACTTC. Protein product: CASSQDFGGYEQYF.